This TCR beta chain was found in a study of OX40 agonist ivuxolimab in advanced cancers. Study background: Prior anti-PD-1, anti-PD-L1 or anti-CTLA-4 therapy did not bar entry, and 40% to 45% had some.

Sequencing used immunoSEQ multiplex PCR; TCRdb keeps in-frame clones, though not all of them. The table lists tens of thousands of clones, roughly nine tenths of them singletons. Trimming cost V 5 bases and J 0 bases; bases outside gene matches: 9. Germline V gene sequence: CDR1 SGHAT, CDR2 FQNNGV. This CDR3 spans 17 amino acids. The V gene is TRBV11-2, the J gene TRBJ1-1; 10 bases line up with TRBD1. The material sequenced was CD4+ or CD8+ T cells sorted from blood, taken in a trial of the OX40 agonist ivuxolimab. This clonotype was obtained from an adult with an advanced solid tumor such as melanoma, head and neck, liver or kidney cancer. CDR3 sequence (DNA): TGTGCCAGCAGCCGACAGACAGGGGGCCCCATGAACACTGAAGCTTTCTTT. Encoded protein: CASSRQTGGPMNTEAFF. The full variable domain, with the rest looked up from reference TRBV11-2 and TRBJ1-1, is EAGVAQSPRYKIIEKRQSVAFWCNPISGHATLYWYQQILGQGPKLLIQFQNNGVVDDSQLPKDRFSAERLKGVDSTLKIQPAKLEDSAVYLCASSRQTGGPMNTEAFFGQGTRLTVV.